This TCR beta chain was found in a study of blood T cell repertoires in COVID-19. Here immunoSEQ multiplex PCR was the method, and the copy in TCRdb shows in-frame clones only, minus some. The repertoire consists of 150,000 to 200,000 clones, with about 89% occurring once and the leading ten covering about 3%. The V and J ends lost 0 bases and 6 bases, in that order; junction bases with no gene match: 4. This CDR3 is 14 amino acids long. Per the germline V gene, CDR1 is LNHDA and CDR2 is SQIVND (reference sequence). This clone was counted only a few times. The chain couples TRBV19 to TRBJ1-1, with 7 positions matching TRBD1. This TCR derives from a man in his 60s with acute or convalescent COVID-19. Material for sequencing was peripheral blood. The CDR3 nucleotides read TGTGCCAGTAGTATAGATCATACAGGGGCTGAAGCTTTCTTT. It translates to CASSIDHTGAEAFF.